The 21 T cell receptor beta chains given below trace back to one sample, sequenced in a study of blood T cells in healthy people across ages. Using a J-beta primer mix together with a sample-barcoded 5' primer, a second PCR was run for roughly 6 to 11 cycles. Each CDR3 protein is one row after TCRdb ran MiXCR on the 5' RACE reads. The repertoire holds 700,000 or so distinct CDR3 sequences, around 43% seen once, with approximately 31% in the top ten. Sequencing input: blood. The origin of the receptors is a man aged 80 or over in good health.

Ten or more counts support this clonotype. One junction end disagrees with the germline gene, perhaps due to a read error. The chain recombines TRBV6-5 with TRBJ2-5, with D maybe TRBD2 (6 bases). Germline loops: CDR1 MNHEY, CDR2 SVGAGI. The CDR3 has 13 amino acids. CDR3 sequence (DNA): TGCGCCAGCAGACCGGGACTCCAAGAGACCCAGTACTTC. This translates into CASRPGLQETQYF.

The V and J genes are TRBV5-6 and TRBJ1-1; 9 nucleotides line up with TRBD1. Germline V gene sequence: CDR1 SGHDT, CDR2 YYEEEE. This CDR3 contains 16 residues. V lost 0 bases, J lost 4 bases, and 7 bases stayed unmatched. Written as DNA, the CDR3 is TGTGCCAGCAGCTTGGCCGGGACAGGGCGTCGCACTGAAGCTTTCTTT. Translating it yields CASSLAGTGRRTEAFF.

CDR3: CASSNGTSGTNEQFF. For the CDR3, the DNA is TGCGCCAGCAGCAACGGGACTAGCGGGACCAATGAGCAGTTCTTC. The V call is TRBV5-1, the J call TRBJ2-1, with TRBD2 matching over 13 bases. There are 15 residues in the CDR3. The V and J ends lost 4 bases and 6 bases, in that order; junction bases with no gene match: 4. Germline V gene sequence: CDR1 SGHRS, CDR2 YFSETQ.

V usage is TRBV2 and J usage is TRBJ2-6, with 7 bases that match TRBD1. The CDR3 is 18 amino acids. V gave up 2 bases and J gave up 0 bases; unmatched junction bases: 7. CDR1 is SNHLY and CDR2 is FYNNEI in the germline V gene. CDR3 loop: CASSEFAAGGSGANVLTF. The CDR3 DNA reads as TGTGCCAGCAGTGAATTCGCGGCAGGGGGCTCTGGGGCCAACGTCCTGACTTTC.

J is TRBJ2-1 and V is TRBV5-1; perhaps D is TRBD1 or TRBD2 (6 bases each). The J call could be wrong; TRBJ2-7 is a better fit for the DNA end. Per germline, CDR1 SGHRS and CDR2 YFSETQ. CDR3 length: 15 amino acids. Here the CDR3 DNA reads TGCGCCAGCAGCTTGGCGGGGGCCTCCTACAATGAGCAGTACTTC. Translating it yields CASSLAGASYNEQYF.

This clonotype was picked up a small number of times. J is TRBJ1-4 and V is TRBV6-2 or TRBV6-3, with TRBD1 matching 8 bases. V lost 7 bases and J lost 4; bases outside the gene matches: 8. The CDR3 contains 15 residues. In germline, CDR1 is MNHEY, CDR2 SVGEGT. The CDR3 region is CASKPGQAINEKLFF. The CDR3 nucleotides are TGTGCCAGCAAGCCGGGACAGGCAATTAATGAAAAACTGTTTTTT.

This clonotype was recorded a few times. Sequence at one end of the junction differs from germline and may be a read error. The chain employs TRBV3-1 and TRBJ2-1; tentative D call: TRBD2 (5 bases). This CDR3 spans 14 amino acids. Germline CDR1 reads LGHDT; CDR2 reads YNNKEL (reference sequence). The CDR3 here is CASSEDTSYNEQFF. Written as DNA, the CDR3 is TGTGCCAGCAGCGAAGACACTAGCTACAATGAGCAGTTCTTC.

Regarding this clonotype: The junction differs from germline at one of its ends, possibly a read error. The V call is TRBV6-5, the J call TRBJ1-1; TRBD1 might be the D (6 bases). CDR3 size: 15 residues. Per the germline V gene, CDR1 is MNHEY and CDR2 is SVGAGI. The CDR3 nucleotides are TGTGCTAGCAGTCCCCTAGGGGGGGGGAACACTGAAGCTTTCTTT. This gives the protein CASSPLGGGNTEAFF.

This clonotype was seen a handful of times. A single base separates this from a much larger clone, so it may be a read error. The chain joins TRBV2 to TRBJ2-1; no clear D. The tail of the sequence fits TRBJ2-7 better, so the J call may be wrong. There are 11 residues in the CDR3. Germline-derived CDR1 and CDR2 are SNHLY and FYNNEI. The chain's CDR3 is CASQSYNEQYF. CDR3 in DNA: TGTGCCAGCCAAAGTTACAATGAGCAGTACTTC.

This chain joins TRBV5-6 and TRBJ2-5; the match to TRBD1 covers 7 bases. The ends lost 4 bases at V and 4 bases at J; junction bases unmatched: 10. The CDR3 sequence is 15 residues long. Germline V gene sequence: CDR1 SGHDT, CDR2 YYEEEE. The CDR3 nucleotides read TGTGCCAGCAGCCCCGGGACAGCCGGCGGAGAGACCCAGTACTTC. It is translated as CASSPGTAGGETQYF.

V and J are TRBV7-9 and TRBJ1-2, with 7 bases aligning to TRBD1. CDR1 is SEHNR, CDR2 FQNEAQ, per germline (reference sequence). This CDR3 region has 16 residues. Germline trimming cut 6 bases from V and 6 bases from J; bases unmatched to any gene: 16. The CDR3 protein is CASSQVNQGGRHGYTF. CDR3 bases: TGTGCCAGCAGTCAAGTTAATCAGGGGGGAAGGCATGGCTACACCTTC. Combining the CDR3 with reference TRBV7-9 and TRBJ1-2 gives the whole variable domain DTGVSQNPRHKITKRGQNVTFRCDPISEHNRLYWYRQTLGQGPEFLTYFQNEAQLEKSRLLSDRFSAERPKGSFSTLEIQRTEQGDSAMYLCASSQVNQGGRHGYTFGSGTRLTVV.

This chain joins TRBV1 and TRBJ1-2. TRBV1 is shown as a pseudogene. The CDR3 extends over 12 amino acids. The CDR3 sequence: CTSSFHINGYTF. Written as DNA, the CDR3 is TGCACCAGCAGTTTCCACATCAATGGCTACACCTTC.

CDR3 region: CASSQDPHRTGSYEQYF. CDR3 coding DNA: TGTGCCAGCAGCCAAGACCCCCATCGGACAGGATCCTACGAGCAGTACTTC. The chain recombines TRBV3-1 with TRBJ2-7; TRBD1 matches at 7 bases. Unmatched junction bases numbered 9, after V lost 0 bases and J lost 1 base. CDR1 is LGHDT and CDR2 is YNNKEL in the germline V gene (reference sequence). This CDR3 is built from 17 residues.

The chain recombines TRBV4-1 with TRBJ1-1, with D uncertain. Trimming took off 7 bases at V and 1 base at J, with 10 bases between the two ends. This CDR3 comprises 13 residues. Germline assignment: CDR1 MGHRA and CDR2 YSYEKL. The CDR3, as DNA: TGCGCCAGCAAAGGACGGCAGAACACTGAAGCTTTCTTT. It encodes CASKGRQNTEAFF.

As concerns this clonotype: One base away lies a much larger clone, so this may be a sequencing read error. CDR3 bases: TGTGCCAGCAGCTTGACAGGGGACTCCTACAATGAGCAGTACTTC. Amino acids: CASSLTGDSYNEQYF. The chain carries TRBV7-2 and TRBJ2-1, with 8 bases that match TRBD1. Judging by the DNA end, TRBJ2-7 fits better; the J call may be wrong. Per the germline V gene, CDR1 is SGHTA and CDR2 is FQGNSA. The CDR3 has 15 residues.

The CDR3 sequence is CSAWGNGYTF. CDR3 nucleotides: TGCAGTGCATGGGGAAATGGCTACACCTTC. The rearrangement links TRBV20-1 to TRBJ1-2; no firm D call. CDR3 size: 10 residues. Trimming shortened V by 6 bases and J by 6 bases, and 8 bases separated the two germline ends. Per the germline V gene, CDR1 is DFQATT and CDR2 is SNEGSKA (reference sequence).

As regards this clonotype: This clone may be a read error of a much larger clone one base away. The V and J genes are TRBV7-2 and TRBJ2-7; the match to TRBD2 covers 9 bases. The germline V gene encodes CDR1 SGHTA and CDR2 FQGNSA. This CDR3 comprises 15 residues. J was trimmed by 5 bases and V by 5 bases; bases with no gene match: 10. The CDR3 DNA follows: TGTGCCAGCAGCCCAGGGACTAGCAGGTCCGACGAGCAGTACTTC. Translated, it gives CASSPGTSRSDEQYF.

This clonotype has just a few counts. J is TRBJ2-5 and V is TRBV29-1, with TRBD2 as a possible D gene (5 bases). The DNA end lines up better with TRBJ2-7; the J call may be wrong. Germline loops: CDR1 SQVTM, CDR2 ANQGSEA. The CDR3 sequence is 15 residues long. In DNA form, the CDR3 reads TGCAGCGTTTACTCTACCGGTCGGGGAATTGGCGAGCAGTACTTC. Encoded protein: CSVYSTGRGIGEQYF.

This chain joins TRBV6-6 and TRBJ2-1, with 7 bases matching TRBD2. The CDR3 extends over 12 amino acids. The germline V gene encodes CDR1 MNHNY and CDR2 SVGAGI (reference sequence). CDR3 DNA sequence: TGTACGGGAGGAAACTCCTACAATGAGCAGTTCTTC. Translating it yields CTGGNSYNEQFF.

The table lists this clonotype with a few counts. The CDR3 sequence is CSVEKGSDEQYF. The CDR3 DNA follows: TGCAGCGTTGAAAAGGGTTCGGACGAGCAGTACTTC. The chain joins TRBV29-1 to TRBJ2-4; unclear D gene. The better agreement between TRBJ2-7 and the DNA end casts doubt on the J call. The CDR3 spans 12 residues. The germline gives CDR1 SQVTM, CDR2 ANQGSEA.

The sample holds a few counts of this clonotype. The rearrangement joins TRBV18 to TRBJ2-1; 10 bases align to TRBD1. Germline V gene lookup returns CDR1 KGHSH and CDR2 LQKENI. With V trimmed by 5 bases and J by 4 bases, 5 bases remained unmatched. The CDR3 extends over 15 amino acids. Here the CDR3 reads CASSSGTGEYNEQFF. The CDR3 nucleotides read TGTGCCAGCTCATCCGGGACAGGGGAATACAATGAGCAGTTCTTC.